The 13 T cell receptor beta chains below were found in one sample sequenced in a study of blood T cells in healthy people across ages. A sample-barcoded 5' primer and a J-beta primer mix were used in a second PCR of roughly 7 to 12 cycles. TCRdb fed the 5' RACE reads into MiXCR, producing one record per CDR3 protein. The sample carries more than 650,000 distinct CDR3 sequences, roughly 26% recorded once. This sample also belongs to another study, concerning T cells of mothers and their children.

Specimen: blood. Source of these receptors: a boy aged 5-17 years in good health.

This chain connects TRBV11-1 to TRBJ2-2, with TRBD1 identical over 12 bases. The CDR3 is made up of 20 amino acids. The trim removed 5 bases at V and 1 base at J, leaving 14 bases unmatched. Germline values: CDR1 SGHAT, CDR2 FQDESV (reference sequence). The CDR3 region is CASSPGVGTGGRRNTGELFF. The CDR3 bases are TGTGCCAGCAGCCCCGGAGTGGGGACAGGGGGCCGGAGGAACACCGGGGAGCTGTTTTTT.

CDR3 coding DNA: TGTGCCAGCAGTTCGTTTTTCGGAGGCGCAGGGAGGGAGACCCAGTACTTC. This translates into CASSSFFGGAGRETQYF. The gene calls are TRBV27 and TRBJ2-5; D perhaps matches TRBD2 (6 bases). V was cut by 4 bases and J by 5 bases, with 23 bases left in between. The CDR3 totals 17 residues. Germline V gives CDR1 MNHEY, CDR2 SMNVEV (reference sequence).

The gene calls are TRBV5-1 and TRBJ2-5, with 7 bases lining up with TRBD2. The DNA end lines up better with TRBJ2-1; the J call may be wrong. CDR1 is SGHRS and CDR2 is YFSETQ in the germline V gene. This CDR3 is 15 amino acids long. This CDR3 is CASSLRAGHYNEQFF. The DNA for the CDR3 is TGCGCCAGCAGCTTGCGAGCGGGGCATTACAATGAGCAGTTCTTC.

As concerns this clonotype: The junction and the germline gene differ at one end; a read error may be behind it. The rearrangement joins TRBV7-9 to TRBJ1-4, with a possible D match to TRBD1 (6 bases). This CDR3 comprises 13 residues. Germline-derived CDR1 and CDR2 are SEHNR and FQNEAQ (reference sequence). CDR3 coding DNA: TGTACCAGCAGCTTAGAATTCAGGGACAACCTGTTTTTT. Protein product: CTSSLEFRDNLFF.

The V call is TRBV5-1, the J call TRBJ2-5, with D maybe TRBD2 (6 bases). V was trimmed by 3 bases and J by 1 base, leaving 16 bases between them. From germline, CDR1 is SGHRS and CDR2 YFSETQ. This CDR3 spans 16 amino acids. The CDR3 DNA sequence: TGCGCCAGCAGCTCCGGCGGGATAGGCGCCCAAGAGACCCAGTACTTC. This translates into CASSSGGIGAQETQYF.

This clonotype was detected only a few times. V usage is TRBV20-1 and J usage is TRBJ1-4, with D tentatively TRBD1 (6 bases). Trimming removed 1 base from V and 6 bases from J, with 18 bases in between. CDR3 size: 16 residues. The germline V gene has CDR1 DFQATT and CDR2 SNEGSKA (reference sequence). CDR3 DNA: TGCAGTGCTAGAGTCCGGGGGGGCCCAGGGTATGAAAAACTGTTTTTT. Protein product: CSARVRGGPGYEKLFF.

The chain carries TRBV5-1 and TRBJ1-1, with TRBD1 as a possible D gene (5 bases). Germline assignment: CDR1 SGHRS and CDR2 YFSETQ. This CDR3 comprises 14 residues. Trimming stripped 4 bases from V and 1 base from J, with 11 bases between. This CDR3 reads CASSHGGGNTEAFF. The CDR3 DNA sequence: TGCGCCAGCAGCCACGGTGGGGGGAACACTGAAGCTTTCTTT.

Only a few counts were recorded for this clonotype. The V and J genes are TRBV4-3 and TRBJ1-2; TRBD1 matches 7 bases. This CDR3 has 18 residues. Unmatched junction bases numbered 15, after V lost 1 base and J lost 4 bases. In germline, CDR1 is LGHNA, CDR2 YSLEER. For the CDR3, the DNA is TGCGCCAGCAGCCAAGTCGCGGTTCCGGGACAGAAGATCTATGGCTACACCTTC. Its protein product is CASSQVAVPGQKIYGYTF.

The J gene is TRBJ2-1, the V gene TRBV5-1; no clear D gene. The CDR3 contains 14 residues. The germline gives CDR1 SGHRS, CDR2 YFSETQ. V was clipped by 4 bases and J by 5 bases, with 13 bases between them. CDR3 DNA sequence: TGCGCCAGCAGCCCCTCCCCCGGAAACAATGAGCAGTTCTTC. Amino acid sequence: CASSPSPGNNEQFF.

This clonotype was recorded at least ten times. The chain is built from TRBV7-9 and TRBJ2-5; 9 bases match TRBD2. CDR1 SEHNR and CDR2 FQNEAQ come from the germline V gene (reference sequence). The CDR3 is made up of 15 amino acids. The trim removed 4 bases at V and 5 bases at J, leaving 8 bases unmatched. The CDR3 DNA reads TGTGCCAGCAGCTACACTAGCGGGTGGGAGGAGACCCAGTACTTC. It translates to CASSYTSGWEETQYF.

This chain connects TRBV2 to TRBJ1-2; the match to TRBD1 covers 7 bases. CDR1 is SNHLY and CDR2 is FYNNEI in the germline V gene. This CDR3 is 14 amino acids long. V lost 1 base to trimming and J lost 8 bases; unmatched junction nucleotides: 7. This CDR3 is CASSEVAGGEGYTF. The CDR3 DNA sequence: TGTGCCAGCAGTGAAGTCGCAGGGGGAGAAGGCTACACCTTC.

The CDR3 protein is CASSPRASGGSSTDTQYF. CDR3 bases: TGTGCCAGCAGCCCCAGGGCTAGCGGGGGTTCTAGCACAGATACGCAGTATTTT. This rearrangement joins TRBV7-6 to TRBJ2-3; 10 positions match TRBD2. The CDR3 contains 18 residues. Looked up from germline, CDR1 is SGHVS and CDR2 is FNYEAQ. V lost 5 bases and J lost 0; bases outside the gene matches: 11.

This clonotype was seen a handful of times. This rearrangement joins TRBV7-2 to TRBJ1-6; D remains unclear. Trimming removed 4 bases at V and 4 bases at J, with 5 bases between. Germline V gene lookup returns CDR1 SGHTA and CDR2 FQGNSA. The CDR3 has 13 residues. The CDR3 region has the DNA TGTGCCAGCAGCTCCCCGTATAATTCACCCCTCCACTTT. Protein: CASSSPYNSPLHF.